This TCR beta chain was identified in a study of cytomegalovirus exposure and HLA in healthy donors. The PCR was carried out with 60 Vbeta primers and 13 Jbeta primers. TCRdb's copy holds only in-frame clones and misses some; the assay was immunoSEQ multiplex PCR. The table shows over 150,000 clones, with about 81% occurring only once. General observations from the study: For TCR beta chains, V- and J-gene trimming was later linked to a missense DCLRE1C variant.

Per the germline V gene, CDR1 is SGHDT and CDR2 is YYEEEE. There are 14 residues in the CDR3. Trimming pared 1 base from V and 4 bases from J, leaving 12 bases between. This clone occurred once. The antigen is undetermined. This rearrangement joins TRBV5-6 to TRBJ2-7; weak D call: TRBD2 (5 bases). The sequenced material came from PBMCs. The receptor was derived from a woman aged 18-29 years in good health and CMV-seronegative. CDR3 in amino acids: CASSLRLAKYEQYF. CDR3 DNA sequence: TGTGCCAGCAGCTTGCGTCTAGCCAAGTACGAGCAGTACTTC.